One sample yielded the 10 T cell receptor beta chains listed below, sequenced in a study of identical twins. TCRdb used MiXCR to reprocess the 5' RACE reads, holding one entry per CDR3 protein. The repertoire holds around 550,000 distinct CDR3 sequences, with roughly 15% as singletons. This sample was also put to use in a study of yellow fever vaccine responses in identical twins.

Sequencing used CD4+ T cells sorted from blood. The receptors were gathered from a woman in her late teens or twenties in good health.

In this sample, this clonotype turned up a few times. V gene TRBV7-8 combines with J gene TRBJ2-3; D is uncertain. The CDR3 loop spans 14 amino acids. Looked up from germline, CDR1 is SGHVS and CDR2 is FQNEAQ. V shed 5 bases and J shed 5 bases, with 14 bases lying between them. CDR3 loop: CASSPRLFLDTQYF. CDR3 nucleotide sequence: TGTGCCAGCAGCCCTCGGCTCTTTTTAGATACGCAGTATTTT.

This clonotype has a handful of counts. This sequence joins TRBV6-5 and TRBJ1-2, with D possibly being TRBD1 (5 bases). The CDR3 contains 16 residues. Deletions cut 4 bases from V and 3 bases from J, with 18 bases between. Germline values: CDR1 MNHEY, CDR2 SVGAGI. CDR3 region: CASSSGLGPRHYGYTF. The CDR3 coding sequence is TGTGCCAGCAGTTCGGGTTTGGGACCACGGCACTATGGCTACACCTTC.

This clonotype occurred a few times. This chain joins TRBV5-5 and TRBJ2-1; 7 bases agree with TRBD2. Germline CDR1 is SGHKS and CDR2 is YYEKEE (reference sequence). The ends lost 2 bases at V and 4 bases at J; junction bases unmatched: 9. The CDR3 covers 16 residues. The CDR3 DNA reads as TGTGCCAGCAGCTTTAAATTGCTAGCGGAGTACAATGAGCAGTTCTTC. This gives the protein CASSFKLLAEYNEQFF.

The chain is built from TRBV4-1 and TRBJ2-7, with D possibly being TRBD2 (5 bases). Per germline, CDR1 MGHRA and CDR2 YSYEKL. Between the trimmed V and J ends, which lost 1 base and 0 bases, there was a span of 16 bases. The CDR3 has 17 amino acids. CDR3 sequence: CASSQVFGAESSYEQYF. CDR3 DNA: TGCGCCAGCAGCCAAGTATTCGGAGCGGAGAGCTCCTACGAGCAGTACTTC.

The rearrangement uses TRBV5-1 and TRBJ2-5; 10 bases fit TRBD1. With V trimmed by 2 bases and J by 5 bases, 9 bases remained unmatched. This CDR3 is 16 amino acids long. Germline CDR1 reads SGHRS; CDR2 reads YFSETQ. The CDR3 sequence: CASSFTRTGGNETQYF. The CDR3 DNA reads as TGCGCCAGCAGCTTCACAAGGACAGGGGGTAATGAGACCCAGTACTTC.

This clonotype has a single count. J is TRBJ2-7 and V is TRBV11-2; 14 positions agree with TRBD2. The CDR3 contains 14 residues. V gave up 6 bases and J gave up 7 bases; unmatched junction bases: 5. Germline CDR1 and CDR2: SGHAT and FQNNGV. Here the CDR3 reads CASRPGLAGEEQYF. CDR3 DNA: TGTGCCAGCAGGCCGGGACTAGCGGGAGAAGAGCAGTACTTC.

This clonotype was seen a handful of times. The rearrangement links TRBV7-9 to TRBJ2-4; D unresolved. The CDR3 runs to 13 residues. Per germline, CDR1 SEHNR and CDR2 FQNEAQ (reference sequence). Trimming took off 8 bases at V and 5 bases at J, with 13 bases between the two ends. The CDR3 DNA follows: TGTGCCAGCGGTGGCCTGTGGGAAAACATTCAGTACTTC. Translated: CASGGLWENIQYF.

This clonotype was counted only a few times. The chain employs TRBV7-9 and TRBJ2-2, with D maybe TRBD1 (6 bases). The CDR3 is 16 residues long. Germline CDR1 and CDR2: SEHNR and FQNEAQ (reference sequence). V was trimmed by 5 bases and J by 0 bases, leaving 13 bases between them. This CDR3 reads CASSGLRGSNTGELFF. The CDR3, as DNA: TGTGCCAGCAGCGGACTCAGGGGCTCGAACACCGGGGAGCTGTTTTTT.

V is TRBV12-3 or TRBV12-4 and J is TRBJ1-1, with 7 bases that match TRBD1. J was trimmed by 4 bases and V by 4 bases; bases with no gene match: 3. CDR3 length: 13 residues. CDR3 sequence reads: CASSYRGITEAFF. The CDR3 DNA is TGTGCCAGCAGTTACAGGGGAATCACTGAAGCTTTCTTT.

This chain joins TRBV7-3 and TRBJ2-5; TRBD1 is a possible D gene (7 bases). Germline V gene data show CDR1 as SGHTA and CDR2 as FQGTGA. The CDR3 extends over 15 amino acids. V lost 2 bases, J lost 2 bases, and 12 bases lay in between. The CDR3 DNA follows: TGTGCCAGCAGCTTAGCGGGACAGATGCAAGAGACCCAGTACTTC. It translates to CASSLAGQMQETQYF.